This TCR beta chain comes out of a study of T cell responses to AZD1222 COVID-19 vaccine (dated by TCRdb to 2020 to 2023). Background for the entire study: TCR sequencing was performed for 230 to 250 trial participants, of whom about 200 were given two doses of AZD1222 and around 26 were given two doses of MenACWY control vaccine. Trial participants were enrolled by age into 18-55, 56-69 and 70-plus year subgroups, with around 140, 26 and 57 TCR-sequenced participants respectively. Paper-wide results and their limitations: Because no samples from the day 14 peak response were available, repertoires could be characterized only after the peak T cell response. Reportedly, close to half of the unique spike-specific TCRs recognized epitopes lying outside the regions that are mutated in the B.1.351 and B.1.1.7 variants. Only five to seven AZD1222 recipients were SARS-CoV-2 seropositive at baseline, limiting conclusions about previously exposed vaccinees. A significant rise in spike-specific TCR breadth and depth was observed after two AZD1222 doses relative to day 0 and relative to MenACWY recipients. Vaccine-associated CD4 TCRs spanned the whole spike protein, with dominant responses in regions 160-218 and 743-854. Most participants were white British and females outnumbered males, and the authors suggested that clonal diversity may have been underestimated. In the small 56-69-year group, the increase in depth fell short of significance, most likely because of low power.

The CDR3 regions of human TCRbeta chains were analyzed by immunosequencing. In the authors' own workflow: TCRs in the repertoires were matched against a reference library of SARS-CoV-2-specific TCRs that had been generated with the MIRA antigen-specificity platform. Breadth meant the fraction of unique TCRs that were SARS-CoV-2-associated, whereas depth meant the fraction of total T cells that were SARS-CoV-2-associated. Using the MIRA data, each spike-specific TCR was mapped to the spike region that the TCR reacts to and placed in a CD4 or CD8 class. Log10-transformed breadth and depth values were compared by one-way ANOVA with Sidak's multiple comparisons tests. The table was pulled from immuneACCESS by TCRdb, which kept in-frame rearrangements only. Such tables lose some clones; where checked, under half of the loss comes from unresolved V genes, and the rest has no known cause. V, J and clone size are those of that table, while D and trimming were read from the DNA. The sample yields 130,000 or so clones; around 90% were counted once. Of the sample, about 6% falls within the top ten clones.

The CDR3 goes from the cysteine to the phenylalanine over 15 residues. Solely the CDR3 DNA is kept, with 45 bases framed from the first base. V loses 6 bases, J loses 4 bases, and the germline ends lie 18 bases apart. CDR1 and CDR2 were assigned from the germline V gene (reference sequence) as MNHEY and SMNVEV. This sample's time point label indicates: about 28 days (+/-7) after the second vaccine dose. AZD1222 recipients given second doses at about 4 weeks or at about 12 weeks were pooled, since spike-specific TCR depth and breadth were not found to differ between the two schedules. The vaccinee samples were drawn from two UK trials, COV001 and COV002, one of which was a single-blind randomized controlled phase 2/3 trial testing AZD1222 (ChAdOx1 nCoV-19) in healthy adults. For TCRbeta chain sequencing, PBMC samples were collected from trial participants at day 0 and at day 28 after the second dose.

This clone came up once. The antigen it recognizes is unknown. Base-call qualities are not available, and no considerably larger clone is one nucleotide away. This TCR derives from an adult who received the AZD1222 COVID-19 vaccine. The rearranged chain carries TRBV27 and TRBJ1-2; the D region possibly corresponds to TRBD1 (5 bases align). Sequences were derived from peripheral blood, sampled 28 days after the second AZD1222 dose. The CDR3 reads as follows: CASSPGVGLIYGYTF. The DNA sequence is TGTGCCAGCAGCCCAGGCGTGGGACTGATCTATGGCTACACCTTC.